The entry below describes one T cell receptor beta chain. The sample is drawn from a study of identical twins. The cDNA had a unique molecular identifier and a template-switch universal primer site. TCRdb independently ran MiXCR on the 5' RACE reads; one entry per CDR3 protein. The sample has under 300,000 distinct CDR3 sequences; over 13% are singletons. The CDR3 is 14 residues long. V was shortened by 5 bases and J by 0 bases, with 10 bases between the two germline ends. Germline V gene data show CDR1 as SGHVS and CDR2 as FNYEAQ. Sequencing was carried out using memory (CD45RO+) T cells sorted from blood. This clonotype was obtained from a woman between 18 and 30 years old in good health. The J gene is TRBJ1-1, the V gene TRBV7-6; D remains ambiguous. CDR3 sequence reads: CASSRTPLNTEAFF. The CDR3 nucleotides are TGTGCCAGCAGCCGAACTCCCCTGAACACTGAAGCTTTCTTT.